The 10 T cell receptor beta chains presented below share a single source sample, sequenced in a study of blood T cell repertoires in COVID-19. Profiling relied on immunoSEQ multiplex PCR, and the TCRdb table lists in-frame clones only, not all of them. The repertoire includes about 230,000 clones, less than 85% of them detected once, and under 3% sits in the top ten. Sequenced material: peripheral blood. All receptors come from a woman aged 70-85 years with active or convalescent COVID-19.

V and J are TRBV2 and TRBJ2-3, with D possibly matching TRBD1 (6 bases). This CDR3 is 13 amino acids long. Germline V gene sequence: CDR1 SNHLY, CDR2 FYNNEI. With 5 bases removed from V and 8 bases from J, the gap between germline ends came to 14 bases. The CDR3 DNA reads TGTGCCAGCAGTCCCCGGACAGATGCTACGCAGTATTTT. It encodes CASSPRTDATQYF.

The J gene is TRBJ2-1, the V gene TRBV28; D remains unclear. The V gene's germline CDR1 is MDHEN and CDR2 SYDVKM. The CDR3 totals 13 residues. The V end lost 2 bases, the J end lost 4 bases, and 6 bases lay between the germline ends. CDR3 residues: CASSLLAYNEQFF. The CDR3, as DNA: TGTGCCAGCAGTTTACTGGCATACAATGAGCAGTTCTTC.

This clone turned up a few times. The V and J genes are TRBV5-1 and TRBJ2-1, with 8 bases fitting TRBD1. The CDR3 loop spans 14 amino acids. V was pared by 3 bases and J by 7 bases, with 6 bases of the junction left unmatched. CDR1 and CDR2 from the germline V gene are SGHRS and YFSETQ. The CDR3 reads CASSSGRGQNEQFF. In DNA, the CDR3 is TGCGCCAGCAGCTCCGGCAGGGGGCAAAATGAGCAGTTCTTC.

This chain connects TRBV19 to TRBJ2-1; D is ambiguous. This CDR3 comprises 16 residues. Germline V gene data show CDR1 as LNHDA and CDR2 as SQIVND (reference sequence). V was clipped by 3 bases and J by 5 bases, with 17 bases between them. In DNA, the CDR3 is TGTGCCAGTAGTATGTCGACTTCCTTGTATAACAATGAGCAGTTCTTC. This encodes CASSMSTSLYNNEQFF.

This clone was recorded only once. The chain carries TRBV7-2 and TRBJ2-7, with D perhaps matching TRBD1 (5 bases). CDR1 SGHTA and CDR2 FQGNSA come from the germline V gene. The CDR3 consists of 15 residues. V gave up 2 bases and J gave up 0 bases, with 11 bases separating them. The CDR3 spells CASSLIQDSSYEQYF. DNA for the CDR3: TGTGCCAGCAGCTTAATACAGGATAGCTCCTACGAGCAGTACTTC.

The CDR3 DNA reads TGTGCCAGTAGTATAACAGGGGGCCAAAGGGAGACCCAGTACTTC. Protein: CASSITGGQRETQYF. The chain has TRBV19 and TRBJ2-5; TRBD1 agrees at 9 bases. V gave up 2 bases and J gave up 5 bases; unmatched junction bases: 6. The CDR3 extends over 15 amino acids. Germline V gene lookup returns CDR1 LNHDA and CDR2 SQIVND (reference sequence).

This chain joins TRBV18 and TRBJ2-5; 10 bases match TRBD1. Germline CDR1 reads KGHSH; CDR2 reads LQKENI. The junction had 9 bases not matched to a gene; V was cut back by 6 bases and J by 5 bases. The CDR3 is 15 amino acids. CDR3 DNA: TGTGCCAGCTCGGCGACAGGGGGCTCGTGGGAGACCCAGTACTTC. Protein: CASSATGGSWETQYF.

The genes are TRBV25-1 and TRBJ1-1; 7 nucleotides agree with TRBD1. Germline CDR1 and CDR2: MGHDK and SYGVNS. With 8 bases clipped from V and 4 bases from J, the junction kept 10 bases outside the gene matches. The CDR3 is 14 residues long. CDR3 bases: TGTGCCAGCGGGAACAGGGGAGGAGGCACTGAAGCTTTCTTT. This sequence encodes CASGNRGGGTEAFF.

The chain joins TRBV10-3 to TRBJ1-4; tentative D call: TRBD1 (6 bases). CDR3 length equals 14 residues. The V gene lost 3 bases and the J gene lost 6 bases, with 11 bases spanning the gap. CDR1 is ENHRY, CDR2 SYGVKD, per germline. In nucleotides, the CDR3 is TGTGCCATCAGTGAATGGGACAAAGATGAAAAACTGTTTTTT. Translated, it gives CAISEWDKDEKLFF.

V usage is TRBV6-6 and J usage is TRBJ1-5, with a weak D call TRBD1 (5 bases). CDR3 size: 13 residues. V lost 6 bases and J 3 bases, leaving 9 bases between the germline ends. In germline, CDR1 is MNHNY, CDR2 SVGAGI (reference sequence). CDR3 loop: CASRRGDNQPQHF. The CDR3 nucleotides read TGTGCCAGCAGAAGGGGCGACAATCAGCCCCAGCATTTT.